This T cell receptor beta chain emerged from a study of blood T cell repertoires in COVID-19. As for the study in general: Spain, Italy and the United States supplied samples that represented acute and convalescent COVID-19. PBMCs, B-cell-depleted T cells, or T cells were the source of the cDNA or gDNA that made up the material.

This clone came up once. With V trimmed by 4 bases and J by 2 bases, 9 bases remained unmatched. CDR1 and CDR2 from the germline V gene are ENHRY and SYGVKD. This CDR3 contains 16 residues. Data came from immunoSEQ multiplex PCR; TCRdb stores just in-frame clones and leaves some out. The table records over 35,000 clones, approximately 85% of them present only once. Sequencing was done on a sample of peripheral blood. This sequence was found in a human donor in a cohort sampled during active COVID-19. V gene TRBV10-3 combines with J gene TRBJ2-5, with TRBD1 identical over 8 bases. This CDR3 is CAISADRGPLQETQYF. In DNA, the CDR3 is TGTGCCATCAGTGCCGACAGGGGACCCCTACAAGAGACCCAGTACTTC.